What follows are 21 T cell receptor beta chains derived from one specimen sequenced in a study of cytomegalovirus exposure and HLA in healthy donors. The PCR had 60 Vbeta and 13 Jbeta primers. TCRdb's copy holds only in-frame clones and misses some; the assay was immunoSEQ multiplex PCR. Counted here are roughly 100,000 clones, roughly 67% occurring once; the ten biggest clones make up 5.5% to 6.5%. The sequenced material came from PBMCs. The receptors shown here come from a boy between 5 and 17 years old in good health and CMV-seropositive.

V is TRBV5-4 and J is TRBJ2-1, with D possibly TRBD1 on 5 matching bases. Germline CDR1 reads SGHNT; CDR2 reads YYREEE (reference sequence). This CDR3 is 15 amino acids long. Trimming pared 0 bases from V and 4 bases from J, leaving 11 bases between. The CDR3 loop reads CASSLGRGFYNEQFF. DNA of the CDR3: TGTGCCAGCAGCTTGGGAAGGGGATTTTACAATGAGCAGTTCTTC.

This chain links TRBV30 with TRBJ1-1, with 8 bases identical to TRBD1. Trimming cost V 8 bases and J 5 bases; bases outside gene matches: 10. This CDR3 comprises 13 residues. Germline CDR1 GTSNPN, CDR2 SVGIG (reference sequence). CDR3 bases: TGTGCCAGCGAACAGGGGGTTGGGACTGAAGCTTTCTTT. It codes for CASEQGVGTEAFF.

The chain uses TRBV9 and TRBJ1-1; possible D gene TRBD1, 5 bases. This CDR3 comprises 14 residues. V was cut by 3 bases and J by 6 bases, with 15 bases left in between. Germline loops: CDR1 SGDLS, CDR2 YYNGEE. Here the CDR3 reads CASSAGTGGPEAFF. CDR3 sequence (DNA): TGTGCCAGCAGCGCAGGGACGGGGGGTCCTGAAGCTTTCTTT.

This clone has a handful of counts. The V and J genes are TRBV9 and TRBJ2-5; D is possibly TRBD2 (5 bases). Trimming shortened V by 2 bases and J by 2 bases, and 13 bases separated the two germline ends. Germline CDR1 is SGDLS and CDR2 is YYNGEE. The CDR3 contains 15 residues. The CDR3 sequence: CASSVAGNKQETQYF. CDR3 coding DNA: TGTGCCAGCAGCGTCGCCGGGAATAAACAAGAGACCCAGTACTTC.

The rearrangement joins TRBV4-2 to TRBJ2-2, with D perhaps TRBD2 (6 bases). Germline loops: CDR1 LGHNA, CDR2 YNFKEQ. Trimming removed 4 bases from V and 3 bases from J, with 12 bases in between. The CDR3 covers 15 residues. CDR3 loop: CASSRTGLDTGELFF. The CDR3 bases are TGTGCCAGCAGCCGCACGGGACTCGACACCGGGGAGCTGTTTTTT.

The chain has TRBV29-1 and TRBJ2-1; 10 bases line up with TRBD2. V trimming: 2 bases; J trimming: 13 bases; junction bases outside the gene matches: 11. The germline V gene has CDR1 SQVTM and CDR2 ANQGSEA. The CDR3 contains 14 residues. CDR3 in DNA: TGCAGCGTTGAATCCACCGGCACTAGCGGGGAACAGTTCTTC. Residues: CSVESTGTSGEQFF.

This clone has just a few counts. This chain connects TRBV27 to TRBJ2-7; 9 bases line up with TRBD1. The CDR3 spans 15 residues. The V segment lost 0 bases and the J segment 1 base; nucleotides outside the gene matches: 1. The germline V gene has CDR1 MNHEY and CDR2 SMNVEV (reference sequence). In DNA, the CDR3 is TGTGCCAGCAGTTTATCGACAGGGGGTTCCTACGAGCAGTACTTC. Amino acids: CASSLSTGGSYEQYF.

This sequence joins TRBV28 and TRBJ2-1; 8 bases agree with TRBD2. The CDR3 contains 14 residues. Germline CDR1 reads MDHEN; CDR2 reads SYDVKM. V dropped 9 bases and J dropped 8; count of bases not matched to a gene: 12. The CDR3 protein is CASTAGLAIHEQFF. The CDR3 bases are TGTGCCAGTACTGCTGGACTAGCAATCCATGAGCAGTTCTTC.

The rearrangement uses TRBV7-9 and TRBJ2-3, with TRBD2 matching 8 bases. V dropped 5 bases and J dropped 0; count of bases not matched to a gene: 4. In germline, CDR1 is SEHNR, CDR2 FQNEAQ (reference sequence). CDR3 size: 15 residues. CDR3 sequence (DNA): TGTGCCAGCAGCCCCTTAGCGGGAAGCACAGATACGCAGTATTTT. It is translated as CASSPLAGSTDTQYF.

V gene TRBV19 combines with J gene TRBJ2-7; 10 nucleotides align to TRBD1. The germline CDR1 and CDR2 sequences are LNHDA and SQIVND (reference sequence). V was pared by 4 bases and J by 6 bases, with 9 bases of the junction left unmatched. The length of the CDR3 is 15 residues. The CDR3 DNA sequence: TGTGCCAGTAGTACCAGACAGGGGGCGCTTGGCGAGCAGTACTTC. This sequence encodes CASSTRQGALGEQYF.

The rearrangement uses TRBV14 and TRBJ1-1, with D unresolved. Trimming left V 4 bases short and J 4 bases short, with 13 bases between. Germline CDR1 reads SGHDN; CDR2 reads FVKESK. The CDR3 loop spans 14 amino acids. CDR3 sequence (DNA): TGTGCCAGCAGCCGCCTGGCGGGAAGCACTGAAGCTTTCTTT. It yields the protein CASSRLAGSTEAFF.

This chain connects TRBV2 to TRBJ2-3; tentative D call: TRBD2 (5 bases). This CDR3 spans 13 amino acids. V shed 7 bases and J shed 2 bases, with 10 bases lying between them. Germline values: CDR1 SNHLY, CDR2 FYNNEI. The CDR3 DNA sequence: TGTGCCAGCAAGGCGGGTTACACAGATACGCAGTATTTT. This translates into CASKAGYTDTQYF.

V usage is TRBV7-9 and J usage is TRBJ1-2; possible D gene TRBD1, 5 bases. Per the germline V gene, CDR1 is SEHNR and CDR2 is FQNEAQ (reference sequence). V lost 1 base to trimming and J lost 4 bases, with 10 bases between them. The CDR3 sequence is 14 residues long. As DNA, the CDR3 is TGTGCCAGCAGCTTAGTCAGGGTGCCCTATGGCTACACCTTC. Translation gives CASSLVRVPYGYTF.

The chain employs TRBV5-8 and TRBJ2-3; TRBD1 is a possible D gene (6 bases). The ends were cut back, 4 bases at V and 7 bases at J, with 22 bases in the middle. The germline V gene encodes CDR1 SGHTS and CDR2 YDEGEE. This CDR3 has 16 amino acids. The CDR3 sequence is CASSPQGQGPGYTQYF. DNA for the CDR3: TGTGCCAGCAGCCCCCAGGGCCAGGGGCCGGGGTATACGCAGTATTTT.

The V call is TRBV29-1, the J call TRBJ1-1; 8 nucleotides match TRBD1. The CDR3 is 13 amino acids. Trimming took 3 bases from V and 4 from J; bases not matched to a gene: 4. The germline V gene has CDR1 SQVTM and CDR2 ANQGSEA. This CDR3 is CSVDGQGGTEAFF. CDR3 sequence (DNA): TGCAGCGTTGACGGACAGGGCGGCACTGAAGCTTTCTTT.

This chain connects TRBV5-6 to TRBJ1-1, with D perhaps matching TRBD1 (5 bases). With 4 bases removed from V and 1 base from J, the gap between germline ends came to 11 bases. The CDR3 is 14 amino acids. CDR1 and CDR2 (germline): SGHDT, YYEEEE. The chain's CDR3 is CASSRTPPNTEAFF. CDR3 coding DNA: TGTGCCAGCAGCAGGACACCCCCGAACACTGAAGCTTTCTTT.

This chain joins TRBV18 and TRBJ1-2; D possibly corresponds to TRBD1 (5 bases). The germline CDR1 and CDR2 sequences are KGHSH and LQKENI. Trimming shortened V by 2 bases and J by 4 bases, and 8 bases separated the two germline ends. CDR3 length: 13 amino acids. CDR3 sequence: CASSPRTPYGYTF. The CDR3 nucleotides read TGTGCCAGCTCACCAAGGACACCCTATGGCTACACCTTC.

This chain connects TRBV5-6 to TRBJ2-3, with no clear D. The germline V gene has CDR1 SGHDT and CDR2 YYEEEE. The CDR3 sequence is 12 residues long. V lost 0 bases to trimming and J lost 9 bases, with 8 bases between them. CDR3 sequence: CASSLGVRTQYF. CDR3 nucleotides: TGTGCCAGCAGCTTGGGAGTTCGGACGCAGTATTTT.

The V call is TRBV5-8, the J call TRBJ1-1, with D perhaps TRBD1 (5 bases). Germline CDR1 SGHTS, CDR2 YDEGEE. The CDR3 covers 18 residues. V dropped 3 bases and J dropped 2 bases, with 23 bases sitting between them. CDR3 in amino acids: CASSSQKYTGHLNTEAFF. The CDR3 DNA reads TGTGCCAGCAGCTCCCAGAAGTATACCGGACACCTCAACACTGAAGCTTTCTTT.

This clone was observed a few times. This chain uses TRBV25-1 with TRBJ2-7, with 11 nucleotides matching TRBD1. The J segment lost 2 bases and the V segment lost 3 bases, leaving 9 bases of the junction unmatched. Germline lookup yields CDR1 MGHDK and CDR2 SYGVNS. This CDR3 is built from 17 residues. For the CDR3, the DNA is TGTGCCAGCAGTGATATCCCGCCGGACAGGGGGCCCTACGAGCAGTACTTC. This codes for CASSDIPPDRGPYEQYF.

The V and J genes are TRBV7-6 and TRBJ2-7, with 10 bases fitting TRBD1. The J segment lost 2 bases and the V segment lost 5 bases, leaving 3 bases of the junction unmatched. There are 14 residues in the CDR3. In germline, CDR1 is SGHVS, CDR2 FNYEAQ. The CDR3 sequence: CASSPGTGAYEQYF. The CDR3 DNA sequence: TGTGCCAGCAGCCCGGGGACAGGGGCCTACGAGCAGTACTTC. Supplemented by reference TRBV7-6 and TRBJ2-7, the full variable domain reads GAGVSQSPRYKVTKRGQDVALRCDPISGHVSLYWYRQALGQGPEFLTYFNYEAQQDKSGLPNDRFSAERPEGSISTLTIQRTEQRDSAMYRCASSPGTGAYEQYFGPGTRLTVT.